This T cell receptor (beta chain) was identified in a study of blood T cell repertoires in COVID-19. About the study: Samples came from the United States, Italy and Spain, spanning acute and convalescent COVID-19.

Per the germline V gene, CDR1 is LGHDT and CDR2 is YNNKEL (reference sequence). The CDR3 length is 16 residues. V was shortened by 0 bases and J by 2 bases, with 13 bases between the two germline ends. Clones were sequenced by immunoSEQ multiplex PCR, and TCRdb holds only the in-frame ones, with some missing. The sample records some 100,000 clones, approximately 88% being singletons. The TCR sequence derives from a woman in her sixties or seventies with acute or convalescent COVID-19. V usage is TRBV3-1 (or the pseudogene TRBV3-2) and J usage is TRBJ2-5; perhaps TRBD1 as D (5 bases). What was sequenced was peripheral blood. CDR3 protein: CASSQDWAGRQETQYF. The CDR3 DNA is TGTGCCAGCAGCCAAGATTGGGCAGGGCGTCAAGAGACCCAGTACTTC.